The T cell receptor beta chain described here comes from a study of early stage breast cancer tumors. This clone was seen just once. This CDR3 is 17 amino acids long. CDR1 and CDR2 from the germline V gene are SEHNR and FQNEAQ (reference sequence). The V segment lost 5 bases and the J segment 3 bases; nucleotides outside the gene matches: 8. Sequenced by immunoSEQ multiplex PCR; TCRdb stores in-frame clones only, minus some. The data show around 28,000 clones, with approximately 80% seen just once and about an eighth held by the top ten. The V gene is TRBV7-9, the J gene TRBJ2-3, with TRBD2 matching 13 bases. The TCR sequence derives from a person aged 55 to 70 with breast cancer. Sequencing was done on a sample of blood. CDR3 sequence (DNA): TGTGCCAGCAGCCGTTGGACTAGCGGGAGAGAGACAGATACGCAGTATTTT. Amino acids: CASSRWTSGRETDTQYF. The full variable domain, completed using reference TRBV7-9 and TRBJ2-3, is DTGVSQNPRHKITKRGQNVTFRCDPISEHNRLYWYRQTLGQGPEFLTYFQNEAQLEKSRLLSDRFSAERPKGSFSTLEIQRTEQGDSAMYLCASSRWTSGRETDTQYFGPGTRLTVL.